This TCR beta chain was identified during a study of T cell clonotyping in hematopoietic cell transplantation. About this clone: The antigen remains undetermined.

Time point in this sample: recipient sample about 28 days before transplant, after cytoreduction. General observations from the study: Without cell sorting, CD4 versus CD8 contributions remain unresolved. Graft donor and pretransplant recipient Inverse Simpson Index values predicted broader posttransplant TCR diversity. Pathologically expanded recipient clonotypes increased progressively from day 30 to day 180 as diversity fell. Few recipient clonotypes overlapped donors; over 97% were de novo at given depth.

Trimming stripped 6 bases from V and 9 bases from J, with 15 bases between. From germline, CDR1 is MNHEY and CDR2 SMNVEV (reference sequence). This CDR3 spans 13 amino acids. Libraries were prepared by immunoSEQ multiplex PCR; TCRdb keeps only in-frame clonotypes and omits some of them. The sample comprises 25,000 to 30,000 clones, around 93% of which are singletons, and around 2% rests with the top ten. The clonotype comes from a man aged 50-59 years with acute myeloid leukemia. Some clones in this sample may be carry-over from other donors' samples. The chain uses TRBV27 and TRBJ1-5; D not certain. The source was peripheral blood mononuclear cells, collected before stem cell transplant. DNA for the CDR3: TGTGCCAGCAGCCATGGACGAGTCTGGCCCCAGCATTTT. Its translation is CASSHGRVWPQHF.